Described below is a single TCR beta chain sequence and its context. This entry comes from a study of blood T cell repertoires in COVID-19. On the study more broadly: Samples of COVID-19 (acute and convalescent) were obtained from the United States, Italy and Spain. From T cells, B-cell-depleted T cells, or PBMCs came the material, which was cDNA or gDNA.

Deletions cut 7 bases from V and 8 bases from J, with 8 bases between. This CDR3 has 11 residues. As processed by the authors: How many nucleated cells were present was estimated from reference gene primer amplification. Some clones are missing from TCRdb's copy, which holds only in-frame ones; the method was immunoSEQ multiplex PCR. D and trimming come from the DNA, and the V and J calls and clone size come from that table. The profile shows some 100,000 clones, approximately 85% of them singletons. Sequencing was performed on peripheral blood. This rearrangement joins TRBV12-3 or TRBV12-4 to TRBJ2-2; D gene uncertain. The TCR sequence derives from a woman between 55 and 75 years old with acute or convalescent COVID-19. CDR3 sequence reads: CASTLRGELFF. The CDR3 DNA reads TGTGCCAGCACCTTACGGGGGGAGCTGTTTTTT.